Here is one TCR beta chain with its context. Sequenced by immunoSEQ multiplex PCR; TCRdb stores in-frame clones only, minus some. The profile covers some 67,000 clones, with over 75% appearing a single time and 5% to 6% taken by the ten largest. The data are from a study of OX40 agonist ivuxolimab in advanced cancers. For the study at large: Enrollees could have had prior anti-PD-1, anti-PD-L1 or anti-CTLA-4 therapy, which 30% to 50% had received.

This TCR came from an adult with an advanced solid tumor such as melanoma, head and neck, liver or kidney cancer. The source material was CD4+ or CD8+ T cells sorted from blood, sampled in a trial of the OX40 agonist ivuxolimab.

The CDR3 DNA reads as TGTGCCAGCAGCTTGACAGGTGGGGATAATTCACCCCTCCACTTT. It translates to CASSLTGGDNSPLHF. The chain carries TRBV7-9 and TRBJ1-6; perhaps TRBD1 as D (6 bases). V gave up 3 bases and J gave up 5 bases, with 11 bases separating them. The CDR3 is made up of 15 amino acids. The germline V gene encodes CDR1 SEHNR and CDR2 FQNEAQ (reference sequence).